This T cell receptor (beta chain) derives from a study of cytomegalovirus exposure and HLA in healthy donors. The germline gives CDR1 SGHTA, CDR2 FQGTGA. This CDR3 is 14 amino acids long. V gave up 5 bases and J gave up 1 base, with 10 bases separating them. The primer mix had 60 Vbeta and 13 Jbeta primers. Clones were sequenced by immunoSEQ multiplex PCR, and TCRdb holds only the in-frame ones, with some missing. The sample yields around 100,000 clones, around 70% seen once. This receptor was identified in a man in his forties or fifties in good health and CMV-seropositive. Sequenced material: PBMCs. The chain is built from TRBV7-3 and TRBJ2-3; D might be TRBD2 (5 bases). This CDR3 reads CASSRGIRTDTQYF. The CDR3 DNA reads TGTGCCAGCAGCAGAGGGATTCGCACAGATACGCAGTATTTT.